Included here is one TCR beta chain sequence, with context. Germline values: CDR1 ENHRY, CDR2 SYGVKD. The CDR3 totals 17 residues. V shed 1 base and J shed 4 bases, with 14 bases lying between them. How the authors handled the data: Estimation of nucleated cell counts was performed using reference gene primer amplification. Data came from immunoSEQ multiplex PCR; TCRdb stores just in-frame clones and leaves some out. V, J and clone size reflect that table, while D and trimming were determined from the DNA. The sample lists more than 45,000 clones, 90% seen once, with around 3.1% in the top ten. The sample is drawn from a study of blood T cell repertoires in COVID-19. Study background: There were acute and convalescent COVID-19 samples, and they came from the United States, Italy and Spain. T cells, B-cell-depleted T cells, or PBMCs supplied cDNA or gDNA.

The clonotype was recovered from a human donor in a cohort sampled during active COVID-19. This chain links TRBV10-3 with TRBJ2-6, with D possibly being TRBD1 (5 bases). The sample taken for sequencing was peripheral blood. CDR3 sequence (DNA): TGTGCCATCAGTGAGTTAGGGGTTGGCTCGGGGGCCAACGTCCTGACTTTC. This codes for CAISELGVGSGANVLTF.